Listed here is a single T cell receptor (beta chain). Authors' data handling: Nucleated cell counts were estimated from reference gene primer amplification. Assay: immunoSEQ multiplex PCR; the TCRdb copy retains only in-frame clones and omits some. V and J calls plus clone size are reproduced from that table; the DNA served to infer D and trimming. Of about 35,000 clones listed, roughly four fifths are singletons. This sample stems from a study of blood T cell repertoires in COVID-19. Study background: Both acute and convalescent COVID-19 samples were obtained from the United States, Italy and Spain.

Between the trimmed V and J ends, which lost 8 bases and 4 bases, there was a span of 11 bases. The CDR3 has 12 amino acids. Germline CDR1 and CDR2: SNHLY and FYNNEI. J is TRBJ1-1 and V is TRBV2; no firm D call. Sequencing used peripheral blood. The clonotype was recovered from a human donor in a cohort sampled during active COVID-19. CDR3: CASQVRGTEAFF. The CDR3 region has the DNA TGTGCCAGCCAAGTACGGGGCACTGAAGCTTTCTTT.